The clone carrying this T cell receptor (beta chain) appeared a single time. Per the original data handling: Researchers report that nucleated cell counts were estimated from reference gene primer amplification. This table comes from immunoSEQ multiplex PCR, and its TCRdb copy is limited to in-frame clones, with some not included. V, J and clone size reflect that table, while D and trimming were determined from the DNA. Among around 97,000 clones listed, approximately 80% were seen once. Germline CDR1 reads MNHEY; CDR2 reads SMNVEV (reference sequence). The trim removed 4 bases at V and 4 bases at J, leaving 5 bases unmatched. This CDR3 region has 15 residues. This specimen comes from a study of blood T cell repertoires in COVID-19. Study at large: Specimens from acute and convalescent COVID-19 originated in the United States, Italy and Spain. T cells, B-cell-depleted T cells, or PBMCs provided the cDNA or gDNA that served as material.

The rearrangement uses TRBV27 and TRBJ2-1; 9 bases are a match to TRBD1. The TCR comes from a man in his 70s with acute or convalescent COVID-19. The specimen sequenced was peripheral blood. CDR3 in amino acids: CASSSRTGDYNEQFF. The DNA for the CDR3 is TGTGCCAGCAGTTCGAGGACAGGGGATTACAATGAGCAGTTCTTC.